These 10 T cell receptor beta chains share one sample of origin, sequenced in a study of T cells in localized non-small cell lung cancer. Clones were sequenced by immunoSEQ multiplex PCR, and TCRdb holds only the in-frame ones, with some missing. This table has approximately 22,000 clones, over 85% appearing once. Sequenced here: peripheral blood, sampled before any cancer treatment. These receptors were taken from an older male donor with stage I squamous cell lung carcinoma.

The rearrangement joins TRBV18 to TRBJ1-3, with D hard to call. Germline CDR1 reads KGHSH; CDR2 reads LQKENI. The length of the CDR3 is 16 residues. The V and J ends lost 2 bases and 0 bases respectively, with 11 bases between them. In nucleotides, the CDR3 is TGTGCCAGCTCACCAAAAGGCAGGCGCTCTGGAAACACCATATATTTT. Protein product: CASSPKGRRSGNTIYF.

The rearrangement uses TRBV5-1 and TRBJ2-2; D unresolved. V dropped 0 bases and J dropped 3 bases, with 6 bases sitting between them. The CDR3 loop spans 14 amino acids. Germline V CDR1 and CDR2: SGHRS, YFSETQ. CDR3 bases: TGCGCCAGCAGCTTGGTGGCGTACACCGGGGAGCTGTTTTTT. This sequence encodes CASSLVAYTGELFF.

This rearrangement joins TRBV5-1 to TRBJ1-3; no clear D. The CDR3 contains 16 residues. V gave up 1 base and J gave up 0 bases, with 11 bases separating them. The germline CDR1 and CDR2 sequences are SGHRS and YFSETQ. CDR3 bases: TGCGCCAGCAGCTTGAGTCTACCGGGCTCTGGAAACACCATATATTTT. Translated: CASSLSLPGSGNTIYF.

J is TRBJ2-3 and V is TRBV6-5, with 7 nucleotides matching TRBD1. CDR1 MNHEY and CDR2 SVGAGI come from the germline V gene. The CDR3 loop spans 15 amino acids. V dropped 6 bases and J dropped 0; count of bases not matched to a gene: 6. CDR3 residues: CASRPKGASTDTQYF. The CDR3 nucleotides are TGTGCCAGCAGACCGAAGGGGGCAAGCACAGATACGCAGTATTTT.

The chain carries TRBV5-5 and TRBJ2-5; D may be TRBD1 (6 bases). The CDR3 extends over 16 amino acids. Trimming removed 0 bases from V and 2 bases from J, with 14 bases in between. Germline V gives CDR1 SGHKS, CDR2 YYEKEE (reference sequence). CDR3 coding DNA: TGTGCCAGCAGCTTGGGGGCAGGGGTCGCACAAGAGACCCAGTACTTC. Amino acid sequence: CASSLGAGVAQETQYF. The full variable domain, its missing parts supplied by reference TRBV5-5 and TRBJ2-5, is DAGVTQSPTHLIKTRGQQVTLRCSPISGHKSVSWYQQVLGQGPQFIFQYYEKEERGRGNFPDRFSARQFPNYSSELNVNALLLGDSALYLCASSLGAGVAQETQYFGPGTRLLVL.

This chain connects TRBV5-1 to TRBJ2-5; TRBD1 might be the D (6 bases). Trimming took 2 bases from V and 2 from J, leaving 13 bases between them. The CDR3 runs to 15 residues. Germline V gene data show CDR1 as SGHRS and CDR2 as YFSETQ. The CDR3 coding sequence is TGCGCCAGCAGCTTATCCGGGACAAGGCAAGAGACCCAGTACTTC. Its translation is CASSLSGTRQETQYF.

J is TRBJ1-1 and V is TRBV7-6; D is possibly TRBD1 (5 bases). This CDR3 is built from 17 residues. Trimming shortened V by 5 bases and J by 2 bases, and 21 bases separated the two germline ends. Germline V lookup: CDR1 SGHVS, CDR2 FNYEAQ. CDR3 in amino acids: CASSRRTPWDVNTEAFF. CDR3 DNA: TGTGCCAGCAGCCGCAGGACCCCTTGGGACGTTAACACTGAAGCTTTCTTT.

The rearrangement joins TRBV7-6 to TRBJ2-6, with 7 nucleotides matching TRBD1. Germline-derived CDR1 and CDR2 are SGHVS and FNYEAQ. This CDR3 spans 17 amino acids. The junction had 11 bases not matched to a gene; V was cut back by 5 bases and J by 4 bases. The CDR3 coding sequence is TGTGCCAGCAGCCTACGGACAGGTGGGTCCGGGGCCAACGTCCTGACTTTC. It translates to CASSLRTGGSGANVLTF.

V is TRBV5-4 and J is TRBJ2-1, with 9 bases aligning to TRBD1. Germline V gives CDR1 SGHNT, CDR2 YYREEE (reference sequence). J lost 6 bases, V lost 6 bases, and 4 bases had no gene match. The CDR3 loop spans 13 amino acids. CDR3 DNA: TGTGCCAGCAAACTGACAGGGGGCAATGAGCAGTTCTTC. Translating gives CASKLTGGNEQFF.

The V and J genes are TRBV7-3 and TRBJ2-4; no firm D call. The CDR3 has 17 residues. CDR1 is SGHTA and CDR2 is FQGTGA in the germline V gene. V was shortened by 2 bases and J by 1 base, with 15 bases between the two germline ends. The CDR3 is CASSLGWQRSAKNIQYF. The CDR3 DNA reads TGTGCCAGCAGCTTAGGGTGGCAGAGGAGCGCCAAAAACATTCAGTACTTC. The complete variable domain, with remaining parts taken from reference TRBV7-3 and TRBJ2-4, reads GAGVSQTPSNKVTEKGKYVELRCDPISGHTALYWYRQSLGQGPEFLIYFQGTGAADDSGLPNDRFFAVRPEGSVSTLKIQRTERGDSAVYLCASSLGWQRSAKNIQYFGAGTRLSVL.